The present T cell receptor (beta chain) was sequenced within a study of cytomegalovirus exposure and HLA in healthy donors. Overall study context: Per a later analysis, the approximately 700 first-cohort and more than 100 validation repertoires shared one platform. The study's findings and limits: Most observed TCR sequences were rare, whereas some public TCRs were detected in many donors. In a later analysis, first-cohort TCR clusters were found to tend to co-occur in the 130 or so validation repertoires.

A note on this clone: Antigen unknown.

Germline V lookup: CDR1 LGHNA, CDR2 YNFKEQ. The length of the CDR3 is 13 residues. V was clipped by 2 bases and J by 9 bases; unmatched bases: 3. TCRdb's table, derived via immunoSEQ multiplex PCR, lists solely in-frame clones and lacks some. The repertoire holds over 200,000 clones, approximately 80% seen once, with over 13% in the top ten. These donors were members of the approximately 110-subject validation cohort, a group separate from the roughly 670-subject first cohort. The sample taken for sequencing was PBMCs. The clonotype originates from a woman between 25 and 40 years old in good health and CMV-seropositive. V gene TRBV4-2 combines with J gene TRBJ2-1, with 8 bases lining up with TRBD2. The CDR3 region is CASSQPRGGEQFF. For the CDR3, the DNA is TGTGCCAGCAGCCAACCCCGGGGGGGTGAGCAGTTCTTC.